Listed below are T cell receptor beta chains from one sample, sequenced in a study of tumour-infiltrating T cells in Burkitt lymphoma. The protocol was immunoSEQ multiplex PCR, while the TCRdb copy is restricted to in-frame clones and leaves out a portion. The top ten clones hold approximately 1.3% of a sample with 13,000 to 15,000 clones, 65% to 90% of them seen once. Sequencing used tumor tissue. The origin of the receptors is a human donor with diffuse large B-cell lymphoma. Each CDR3 is given with its conserved first and last residue. The order of the fields is D gene, V gene, J gene, clone size, CDR3 protein, CDR3 DNA. The D gene is left open where the match is weak. Not every row has a clone size; where given, it reads once, few, many or a size class.

-	TRBV2	TRBJ1-5	-	CASGSTGTAQHF	TGTGCCAGCGGATCTACAGGCACGGCCCAGCATTTT
TRBD1	TRBV2	TRBJ2-1	-	CASRGAGGYNEQFF	TGTGCCAGCAGGGGGGCAGGGGGCTACAATGAGCAGTTCTTC
TRBD1	TRBV27	TRBJ1-2	-	CASSSRQGDNYGYTF	TGTGCCAGCAGTTCCCGACAGGGGGATAACTATGGCTACACCTTC
-	TRBV7-9	TRBJ2-1	few	CASSFFGTNEQFF	TGTGCCAGCAGCTTTTTCGGAACCAATGAGCAGTTCTTC
-	TRBV7-2	TRBJ1-4	-	CASSLALQGGEKLFF	TGTGCCAGCAGCTTAGCGCTGCAGGGAGGGGAAAAACTGTTTTTT
-	TRBV7-8	TRBJ2-3	once	CASSALEGYMQYF	TGTGCCAGCAGTGCCCTCGAGGGGTATATGCAGTATTTT
-	TRBV6-5	TRBJ2-7	-	CASSSLNFRVSYEQYF	TGTGCCAGCAGTTCCTTAAATTTCAGGGTATCCTACGAGCAGTACTTC
TRBD2	TRBV7-6	TRBJ2-3	once	CASSRGLAGGPNTQYF	TGTGCCAGCAGCAGGGGACTAGCGGGAGGTCCTAATACGCAGTATTTT
TRBD1	TRBV7-9	TRBJ1-1	-	CASSPTPQGAGTEAFF	TGTGCCAGCAGCCCAACTCCACAGGGGGCCGGAACTGAAGCTTTCTTT
-	TRBV14	TRBJ1-1	few	CASSQVPGLWNTEAFF	TGTGCCAGCAGCCAAGTCCCGGGACTGTGGAACACTGAAGCTTTCTTT
-	TRBV4-3	TRBJ1-3	-	CASSQGGRLGTIYF	TGCGCCAGCAGCCAAGGAGGGAGACTGGGCACCATATATTTT
-	TRBV7-9	TRBJ1-3	-	CASSLAAGASSGNTIYF	TGTGCCAGCAGCTTAGCAGCGGGGGCAAGCTCTGGAAACACCATATATTTT
-	TRBV7-8	TRBJ1-1	-	CASSLLSRGNTEAFF	TGTGCCAGCAGCCTGTTGAGCCGGGGGAACACTGAAGCTTTCTTT
-	TRBV14	TRBJ2-7	-	CASSQGPGITYEQYF	TGTGCCAGCAGCCAAGGTCCGGGAATTACCTACGAGCAGTACTTC
-	TRBV11-1	TRBJ2-2	-	CASSGGPRRGDTGELFF	TGTGCCAGCTCCGGGGGGCCTAGGAGGGGGGACACCGGGGAGCTGTTTTTT
-	TRBV25-1	TRBJ2-5	-	CASSEWKGTETQYF	TGTGCCAGCAGTGAATGGAAGGGGACGGAGACCCAGTACTTC
-	TRBV18	TRBJ1-3	-	CASSPTSGNTIYF	TGTGCCAGCTCACCAACCTCTGGAAACACCATATATTTT
TRBD2	TRBV9	TRBJ2-7	-	CASSVSGGASLEQYF	TGTGCCAGCAGCGTAAGCGGGGGGGCGTCCCTCGAGCAGTACTTC
-	TRBV5-6	TRBJ1-2	-	CASSRERNNYGYTF	TGTGCCAGCAGTCGGGAAAGAAATAACTATGGCTACACCTTC
TRBD2	TRBV5-3	TRBJ2-1	medium-sized	CARSLAGAGGGLPYNEQFF	TGTGCCAGAAGCTTGGCCGGAGCGGGGGGTGGTCTACCCTACAATGAGCAGTTCTTC
-	TRBV13	TRBJ1-2	-	CASSLGSGSYGYTF	TGTGCCAGCAGCTTAGGTTCAGGATCCTATGGCTACACCTTC
-	TRBV19	TRBJ2-5	-	CASSILGAGETQYF	TGTGCCAGTAGTATTTTGGGGGCAGGTGAGACCCAGTACTTC
-	TRBV7-2	TRBJ2-3	-	CASSLTVPPVGHTQYF	TGTGCCAGCAGCTTAACGGTGCCCCCCGTTGGCCATACGCAGTATTTT
-	TRBV27	TRBJ2-1	-	CAPAVLAGNEQFF	TGTGCCCCAGCGGTACTAGCAGGGAATGAGCAGTTCTTC
TRBD1	TRBV5-1	TRBJ1-3	-	CASSSTGQWSSGNTIYF	TGCGCCAGCAGCTCAACGGGACAGTGGAGCTCTGGAAACACCATATATTTT
TRBD2	TRBV9	TRBJ2-5	-	CASGTSGSQETQYF	TGTGCCAGCGGTACTAGCGGGAGTCAAGAGACCCAGTACTTC
-	TRBV27	TRBJ2-7	-	CASTSSSYEQYF	TGTGCCAGCACCTCTAGCTCCTACGAGCAGTACTTC
TRBD2	TRBV4-3	TRBJ2-7	-	CASSQDGLAGDEQYF	TGCGCCAGCAGCCAAGATGGGCTAGCGGGTGACGAGCAGTACTTC
-	TRBV19	TRBJ1-1	-	CASKIWQDLNTEAFF	TGTGCCAGTAAAATCTGGCAGGACCTAAACACTGAAGCTTTCTTT
TRBD2	TRBV11-2	TRBJ2-2	-	CASSLAAGDVGELFF	TGTGCCAGCAGCTTAGCAGCGGGAGACGTCGGGGAGCTGTTTTTT
-	TRBV7-2	TRBJ1-3	-	CASSPWDVSSGNTIYF	TGTGCCAGCAGCCCATGGGACGTGAGCTCTGGAAACACCATATATTTT
-	TRBV5-8	TRBJ2-5	few	CASSLAGGLGTQYF	TGTGCCAGCAGCTTGGCCGGCGGGTTGGGGACCCAGTACTTC